The sequence of this TCR beta chain was determined in a study of cytomegalovirus exposure and HLA in healthy donors. Turning to the study itself: Out of fewer than 500 genotyped donors, roughly 80% belonged to the Caucasian-associated ancestry cluster. General observations from the study: Many donors carried some public TCRs, although rarity characterized most TCR sequences. Several of the most significant clusters were apparently associated with common viral pathogens in a later analysis. The authors confirmed in vitro that a few CMV-associated chains were specific for CMV antigens.

In the case of this clone: What it recognizes is unknown.

The CDR3 consists of 16 residues. 60 Vbeta and 13 Jbeta primers were used in PCR. The protocol was immunoSEQ multiplex PCR, while the TCRdb copy is restricted to in-frame clones and leaves out a portion. The data hold over 100,000 clones, with about three quarters observed a single time. The specimen was PBMCs. The source is a female donor in good health and CMV-seronegative. The rearrangement uses TRBV21-1 and TRBJ2-2; TRBD2 is taken as the D call from the table, unchecked against the DNA. TRBV21-1 is termed a pseudogene. The CDR3 sequence is CASSKRRAGNTGELFF. The CDR3, as DNA: TGTGCCAGCAGCAAACGGCGGGCAGGGAACACCGGGGAGCTGTTTTTT.